These 31 T cell receptor beta chains were sequenced from one sample in a study of cytomegalovirus exposure and HLA in healthy donors. The PCR was carried out with 60 Vbeta primers and 13 Jbeta primers. Profiling relied on immunoSEQ multiplex PCR, and the TCRdb table lists in-frame clones only, not all of them. The data hold some 60,000 clones, with about 90% observed a single time. Sequencing input: PBMCs. All receptors come from a man aged 18 to 30 in good health and CMV-seronegative.

The chain employs TRBV5-3 and TRBJ1-4; TRBD1 agrees at 7 bases. TRBV5-3 is identified as an open reading frame with a role that is uncertain. Trimming took 2 bases from V and 3 from J; bases not matched to a gene: 4. This CDR3 comprises 15 residues. CDR3 coding DNA: TGTGCCAGAAGCTTACCGGGACAGTCTAATGAAAAACTGTTTTTT. Protein sequence: CARSLPGQSNEKLFF.

V usage is TRBV11-2 and J usage is TRBJ2-7; the match to TRBD2 covers 8 bases. J lost 3 bases, V lost 5 bases, and 6 bases had no gene match. This CDR3 has 14 residues. Germline V gene sequence: CDR1 SGHAT, CDR2 FQNNGV. The CDR3 here is CASSLSGAHYEQYF. The CDR3 DNA reads TGTGCCAGCAGCCTTAGCGGGGCCCACTACGAGCAGTACTTC.

The chain has TRBV10-1 and TRBJ2-3, with 7 bases lining up with TRBD1. Per the germline V gene, CDR1 is WNHNN and CDR2 is SYGVQD (reference sequence). This CDR3 has 16 residues. V shed 2 bases and J 0 bases; nucleotides not matched to a gene: 5. CDR3 nucleotides: TGCGCCAGCAGTGAGGGGACAGACCCTAGCACAGATACGCAGTATTTT. It encodes CASSEGTDPSTDTQYF.

With regard to this clone: Because the CDR3 is missing its conserved closing phenylalanine or tryptophan, this is likely a read error. This chain uses TRBV7-9 with TRBJ1-6; TRBD1 matches at 9 bases. CDR3 length: 15 amino acids. The germline gives CDR1 SEHNR, CDR2 FQNEAQ (reference sequence). Trimming at V came to 5 bases and at J to 4 bases, leaving 3 bases not matched to a gene. As DNA, the CDR3 is TGTGCCAGCAGCCCAGACAGGGGGTATAATTCACCCCTCCACCTT. It translates to CASSPDRGYNSPLHL.

V is TRBV4-1 and J is TRBJ1-2; no reliable D call. This CDR3 comprises 15 residues. The germline CDR1 and CDR2 sequences are MGHRA and YSYEKL. Trimming pared 4 bases from V and 4 bases from J, leaving 16 bases between. CDR3 bases: TGCGCCAGCAGCCGGCCGACCTCTAGCCCCTATGGCTACACCTTC. It is translated as CASSRPTSSPYGYTF.

This clone is a singleton in its sample. J is TRBJ2-7 and V is TRBV6-1, with D maybe TRBD2 (5 bases). Trimming pared 5 bases from V and 2 bases from J, leaving 10 bases between. The CDR3 consists of 13 residues. Germline-derived CDR1 and CDR2 are MNHNS and SASEGT. In DNA form, the CDR3 reads TGTGCCAGCAGTCCCACGGGAACCTACGAGCAGTACTTC. This encodes CASSPTGTYEQYF.

The chain links TRBV9 to TRBJ2-1; possibly TRBD1 for D (5 bases). The CDR3 consists of 15 residues. Germline CDR1 SGDLS, CDR2 YYNGEE. Trimming removed 0 bases from V and 3 bases from J, with 10 bases in between. The CDR3 sequence: CASSVAPGNYNEQFF. CDR3 sequence (DNA): TGTGCCAGCAGCGTAGCCCCAGGGAACTACAATGAGCAGTTCTTC.

The sample holds one count of this clone. The CDR3 is CSVRTGGNEQFF. The CDR3 nucleotides are TGCAGCGTTCGGACAGGGGGAAATGAGCAGTTCTTC. This chain connects TRBV29-1 to TRBJ2-1, with 10 nucleotides matching TRBD1. Germline CDR1 reads SQVTM; CDR2 reads ANQGSEA. The CDR3 length is 12 residues. Trimming removed 5 bases from V and 7 bases from J; junction bases left unmatched: 2.

V and J are TRBV29-1 and TRBJ1-2; 7 nucleotides match TRBD1. This CDR3 region has 11 residues. The V gene's germline CDR1 is SQVTM and CDR2 ANQGSEA. Germline trimming cut 8 bases from V and 8 bases from J; bases unmatched to any gene: 8. The CDR3 region has the DNA TGCAGCCGAGGGGGCGCGAACGGCTACACCTTC. Amino acid sequence: CSRGGANGYTF.

V is TRBV6-5 and J is TRBJ1-2; tentatively, D is TRBD1 (6 bases). V was trimmed by 3 bases and J by 8 bases, leaving 10 bases between them. CDR1 and CDR2 from the germline V gene are MNHEY and SVGAGI. The CDR3 is 12 amino acids. As DNA, the CDR3 is TGTGCCAGCAGTTATGAGGGGGAGGGCTACACCTTC. This codes for CASSYEGEGYTF.

The chain employs TRBV6-1 and TRBJ1-6; 9 bases agree with TRBD1. The CDR3 runs to 14 residues. Germline values: CDR1 MNHNS, CDR2 SASEGT. The junction had 2 bases not matched to a gene; V was cut back by 6 bases and J by 5 bases. The CDR3 region has the DNA TGTGCCAGCAGGGGGGACAGGGATAATTCACCCCTCCACTTT. The encoded protein is CASRGDRDNSPLHF.

The rearrangement links TRBV29-1 to TRBJ2-6; 7 nucleotides match TRBD1. The CDR3 totals 17 residues. Germline assignment: CDR1 SQVTM and CDR2 ANQGSEA. V shed 0 bases, J shed 0 bases, and the junction held 5 bases outside the gene matches. This chain's CDR3 is CSVEELRQGSGANVLTF. The DNA of the CDR3 is TGCAGCGTTGAAGAACTGAGACAGGGCTCTGGGGCCAACGTCCTGACTTTC.

Here the CDR3 reads CASILSGGAHEQYF. CDR3 nucleotides: TGTGCCAGCATCCTTAGCGGGGGGGCCCACGAGCAGTACTTC. The chain combines TRBV28 with TRBJ2-7, with 11 positions matching TRBD2. V lost 7 bases, J lost 5 bases, and 7 bases stayed unmatched. CDR1 and CDR2 (germline): MDHEN, SYDVKM. The CDR3 has 14 residues.

This rearrangement joins TRBV7-2 to TRBJ2-1, with D perhaps matching TRBD2 (6 bases). CDR1 SGHTA and CDR2 FQGNSA come from the germline V gene. Trimming took off 1 base at V and 15 bases at J, with 13 bases between the two ends. The CDR3 sequence is 12 residues long. The DNA of the CDR3 is TGTGCCAGCAGCTTAGAGGGGACTCTCCCGTTCTTC. Protein sequence: CASSLEGTLPFF. The variable domain in full, with the rest retrieved from reference TRBV7-2 and TRBJ2-1, is GAGVSQSPSNKVTEKGKDVELRCDPISGHTALYWYRQSLGQGLEFLIYFQGNSAPDKSGLPSDRFSAERTGGSVSTLTIQRTQQEDSAVYLCASSLEGTLPFFGPGTRLTVL.

This chain links TRBV5-4 with TRBJ1-1; D is perhaps TRBD1 (5 bases). The CDR3 sequence is 15 residues long. Trimming took 1 base from V and 3 from J, leaving 13 bases between them. Germline V gene lookup returns CDR1 SGHNT and CDR2 YYREEE (reference sequence). The CDR3 DNA reads as TGTGCCAGCAGCTTGTCAGGGCCCTTCGACACTGAAGCTTTCTTT. Its translation is CASSLSGPFDTEAFF. Complete variable domain (other parts from reference TRBV5-4 and TRBJ1-1): ETGVTQSPTHLIKTRGQQVTLRCSSQSGHNTVSWYQQALGQGPQFIFQYYREEENGRGNFPPRFSGLQFPNYSSELNVNALELDDSALYLCASSLSGPFDTEAFFGQGTRLTVV.

The chain couples TRBV19 to TRBJ1-5, with 9 bases aligning to TRBD1. From germline, CDR1 is LNHDA and CDR2 SQIVND (reference sequence). The CDR3 covers 14 residues. V dropped 4 bases and J dropped 2; count of bases not matched to a gene: 0. The CDR3 sequence is CASSRDRGNQPQHF. The CDR3 DNA reads as TGTGCCAGTAGTAGGGACAGGGGCAATCAGCCCCAGCATTTT. Using reference TRBV19 and TRBJ1-5 for the parts outside the CDR3, the full variable domain is DGGITQSPKYLFRKEGQNVTLSCEQNLNHDAMYWYRQDPGQGLRLIYYSQIVNDFQKGDIAEGYSVSREKKESFPLTVTSAQKNPTAFYLCASSRDRGNQPQHFGDGTRLSIL.

The chain employs TRBV28 and TRBJ2-1, with TRBD2 matching 8 bases. J lost 3 bases, V lost 8 bases, and 9 bases had no gene match. Germline V gene lookup returns CDR1 MDHEN and CDR2 SYDVKM. This CDR3 region has 15 residues. CDR3 sequence (DNA): TGTGCCAGCCTGACCGGGACTAGACTCTACAATGAGCAGTTCTTC. Protein: CASLTGTRLYNEQFF.

The J gene is TRBJ1-1, the V gene TRBV4-1; tentatively, D is TRBD1 (5 bases). The CDR3 covers 14 residues. Germline CDR1 reads MGHRA; CDR2 reads YSYEKL. V shed 3 bases and J shed 4 bases, with 12 bases lying between them. Here the CDR3 DNA reads TGCGCCAGCAGCCACCCCGGGGGGAGCACTGAAGCTTTCTTT. Encoded protein: CASSHPGGSTEAFF.

Remarks on this clone: Other DNA sequences in this sample translate to the same CDR3. The chain uses TRBV2 and TRBJ1-1; maybe TRBD1 (5 bases). CDR3 length equals 13 residues. Germline CDR1 SNHLY, CDR2 FYNNEI. V lost 5 bases to trimming and J lost 1 base, with 8 bases between them. CDR3 in DNA: TGTGCCAGCAGTCTAGGACAGAACACTGAAGCTTTCTTT. Protein: CASSLGQNTEAFF.

V and J are TRBV7-9 and TRBJ2-1; TRBD2 matches at 9 bases. This CDR3 has 18 amino acids. V lost 3 bases to trimming and J lost 6 bases; unmatched junction nucleotides: 15. Germline V gene lookup returns CDR1 SEHNR and CDR2 FQNEAQ (reference sequence). CDR3 nucleotide sequence: TGTGCCAGCAGCTTTTTCCGAGGAGTGCGGGGGGGAGGCAATGAGCAGTTCTTC. Translated: CASSFFRGVRGGGNEQFF.

The V call is TRBV5-6, the J call TRBJ2-7, with 9 nucleotides matching TRBD1. The germline gives CDR1 SGHDT, CDR2 YYEEEE. Trimming at V came to 7 bases and at J to 5 bases, leaving 10 bases not matched to a gene. The CDR3 spans 14 residues. CDR3 region: CASVSGTGWDEQYF. DNA for the CDR3: TGTGCCAGCGTGTCAGGGACAGGGTGGGACGAGCAGTACTTC. Full variable domain (outside the CDR3, taken from reference TRBV5-6 and TRBJ2-7): DAGVTQSPTHLIKTRGQQVTLRCSPKSGHDTVSWYQQALGQGPQFIFQYYEEEERQRGNFPDRFSGHQFPNYSSELNVNALLLGDSALYLCASVSGTGWDEQYFGPGTRLTVT.

V is TRBV5-7 and J is TRBJ2-1, with 7 bases that match TRBD1. TRBV5-7 is labeled an ORF, and its function is uncertain. Unmatched junction bases numbered 15, after V lost 0 bases and J lost 12 bases. CDR3 length: 16 amino acids. The CDR3 DNA reads TGTGCCAGCAGCTTGGGGCAGGGGGTGGTTCATGTGGTGCAGTTCTTC. Residues: CASSLGQGVVHVVQFF.

The gene calls are TRBV30 and TRBJ2-2; 11 bases line up with TRBD2. J gave up 7 bases and V 2 bases, and 3 bases lay outside the gene matches. This CDR3 region has 14 residues. Per germline, CDR1 GTSNPN and CDR2 SVGIG (reference sequence). The CDR3 nucleotides read TGTGCCTGGAGTCCGGGACTAGCGGTCGGGGAGCTGTTTTTT. This gives the protein CAWSPGLAVGELFF.

The chain employs TRBV29-1 and TRBJ2-6; D gene ambiguous. Germline lookup yields CDR1 SQVTM and CDR2 ANQGSEA. The CDR3 spans 14 residues. Trimming cost V 1 base and J 4 bases, with 8 bases left between them. CDR3 loop: CSVEGATGANVLTF. In DNA form, the CDR3 reads TGCAGCGTTGAAGGGGCGACGGGGGCCAACGTCCTGACTTTC.

This chain uses TRBV7-6 with TRBJ2-1; TRBD1 matches at 7 bases. CDR1 is SGHVS and CDR2 is FNYEAQ in the germline V gene. V lost 5 bases, J lost 3 bases, and 10 bases stayed unmatched. The CDR3 runs to 16 residues. CDR3 residues: CASSEGTGTVYNEQFF. CDR3 sequence (DNA): TGTGCCAGCAGCGAGGGTACCGGGACAGTCTACAATGAGCAGTTCTTC.

The chain employs TRBV6-5 and TRBJ2-7; TRBD2 matches 8 bases. Germline V gives CDR1 MNHEY, CDR2 SVGAGI. The CDR3 is 13 residues long. Trimming removed 7 bases from V and 6 bases from J; junction bases left unmatched: 8. The CDR3 nucleotides read TGTGCCAGCACCTCCGGGGGGGCTGCCGAGCAGTACTTC. Protein product: CASTSGGAAEQYF.

The chain employs TRBV7-8 and TRBJ2-7; D might be TRBD1 (6 bases). The CDR3 is made up of 14 amino acids. V was cut by 5 bases and J by 6 bases, with 17 bases left in between. In germline, CDR1 is SGHVS, CDR2 FQNEAQ. In nucleotides, the CDR3 is TGTGCCAGCAGCGCCCTGGAGAACAGGGTCGAGCAGTACTTC. Its protein product is CASSALENRVEQYF.

The V gene is TRBV30, the J gene TRBJ1-2; the match to TRBD1 covers 8 bases. The germline CDR1 and CDR2 sequences are GTSNPN and SVGIG (reference sequence). This CDR3 spans 16 amino acids. V gave up 2 bases and J gave up 2 bases; unmatched junction bases: 10. The CDR3 protein is CAWSIRTGRGNYGYTF. In nucleotides, the CDR3 is TGTGCCTGGAGTATCCGGACAGGGAGGGGCAACTATGGCTACACCTTC.

This clone has a single count. V gene TRBV27 combines with J gene TRBJ1-3, with 8 bases fitting TRBD1. This CDR3 is built from 12 residues. V shed 9 bases, J shed 4 bases, and the junction held 2 bases outside the gene matches. Germline loops: CDR1 MNHEY, CDR2 SMNVEV (reference sequence). CDR3 nucleotide sequence: TGTGCCAGTAGGGACAGGGGAAACACCATATATTTT. As protein: CASRDRGNTIYF.

J is TRBJ1-5 and V is TRBV6-1; 7 nucleotides agree with TRBD1. The CDR3 covers 13 residues. The germline CDR1 and CDR2 sequences are MNHNS and SASEGT. V was pared by 7 bases and J by 5 bases, with 5 bases of the junction left unmatched. CDR3 in DNA: TGTGCCAGCACGGTACAGGGGTATCAGCCCCAGCATTTT. Translating it yields CASTVQGYQPQHF.

The table lists this clone with a count of one. V and J are TRBV4-1 and TRBJ1-1; possible D gene TRBD1, 5 bases. Per the germline V gene, CDR1 is MGHRA and CDR2 is YSYEKL. V was shortened by 1 base and J by 1 base, with 13 bases between the two germline ends. The CDR3 has 16 residues. The CDR3 bases are TGCGCCAGCAGCCAAGGCCAAGGGGCCACGAACACTGAAGCTTTCTTT. It codes for CASSQGQGATNTEAFF.